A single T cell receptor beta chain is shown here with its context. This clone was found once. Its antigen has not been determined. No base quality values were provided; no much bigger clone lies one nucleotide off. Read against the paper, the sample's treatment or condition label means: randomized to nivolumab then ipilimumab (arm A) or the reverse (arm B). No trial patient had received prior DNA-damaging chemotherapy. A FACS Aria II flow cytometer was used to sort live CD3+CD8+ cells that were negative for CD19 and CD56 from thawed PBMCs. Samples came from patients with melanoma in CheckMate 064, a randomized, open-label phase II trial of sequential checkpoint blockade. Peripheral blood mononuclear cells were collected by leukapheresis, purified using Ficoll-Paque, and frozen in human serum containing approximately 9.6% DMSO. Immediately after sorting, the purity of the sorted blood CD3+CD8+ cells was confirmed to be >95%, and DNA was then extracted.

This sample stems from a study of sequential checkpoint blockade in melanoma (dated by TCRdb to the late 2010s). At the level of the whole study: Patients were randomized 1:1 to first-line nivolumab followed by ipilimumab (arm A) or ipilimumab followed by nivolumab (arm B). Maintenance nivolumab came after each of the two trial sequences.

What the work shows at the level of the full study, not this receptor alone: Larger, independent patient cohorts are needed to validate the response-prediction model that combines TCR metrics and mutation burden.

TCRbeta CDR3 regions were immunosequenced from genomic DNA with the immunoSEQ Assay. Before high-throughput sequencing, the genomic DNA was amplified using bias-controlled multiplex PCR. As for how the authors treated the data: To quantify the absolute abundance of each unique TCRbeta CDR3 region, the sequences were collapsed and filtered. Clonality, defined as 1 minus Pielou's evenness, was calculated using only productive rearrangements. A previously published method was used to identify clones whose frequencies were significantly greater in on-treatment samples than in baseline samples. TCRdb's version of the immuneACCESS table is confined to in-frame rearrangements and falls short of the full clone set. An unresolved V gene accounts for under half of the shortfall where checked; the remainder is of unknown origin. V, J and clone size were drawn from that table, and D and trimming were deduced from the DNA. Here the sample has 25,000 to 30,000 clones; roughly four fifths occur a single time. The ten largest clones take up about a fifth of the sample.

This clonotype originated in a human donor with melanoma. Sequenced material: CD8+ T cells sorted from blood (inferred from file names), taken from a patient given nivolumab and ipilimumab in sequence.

CDR3 region: CASSQDYRTNSPLHF. The nucleotides read TGCGCCAGCAGCCAAGATTACAGAACTAATTCACCCCTCCACTTT. Recombination linked TRBV4-3 to TRBJ1-6; the D gene lacks a confident call. The CDR3 goes from the cysteine to the phenylalanine over 15 residues. The retained sequence is limited to the CDR3, 45 bases, with the frame set at the first base. Relative to germline, V is 0 bases shorter and J is 6 bases shorter, with 9 bases between their ends. The germline V gene encodes CDR1 LGHNA and CDR2 YSLEER.